One and the same sample provided the 30 T cell receptor beta chains below, sequenced in a study of CD8+CD57+ T cells in acquired aplastic anemia. Genomic DNA acted as the template from which TCR beta VDJ combination and CDR3 sequence profiling were carried out. TCRdb passed the reads through MiXCR, listing each CDR3 protein once. The sample has a few hundred thousand distinct CDR3 sequences, 82% seen once. Before being chosen for sequencing, patients had shown CD8+CD57+ cell expansion by flow cytometry. The sequenced sample consisted of sorted CD4+, CD8+, or CD8+CD57+ T cells (not recorded which) from PBMCs. The receptors stem from a human donor with aplastic anemia.

For this clonotype: As the CDR3 is not closed by the conserved phenylalanine or tryptophan, this likely results from a read error. The limits of the CDR3 on the DNA are not certain, so only TCRdb's listed CDR3 is given. The chain is built from TRBV2 and TRBJ1-1. Germline values: CDR1 SNHLY, CDR2 FYNNEI. The CDR3 numbers 16 amino acids, ends counted. CDR3 residues: CASSVLAGGSDTQYFV.

In regard to this clonotype: The junction does not match germline at one end; this may be a read error. The rearrangement joins TRBV2 to TRBJ1-4, with D perhaps matching TRBD1 (6 bases). Germline V gene sequence: CDR1 SNHLY, CDR2 FYNNEI. This CDR3 comprises 15 residues. CDR3 in DNA: TGTGCCAGCGGCGAAGGCGGGACAACTAATGAGAAACTGTTTTTT. Translating it yields CASGEGGTTNEKLFF.

V gene TRBV14 combines with J gene TRBJ1-6; D gene uncertain. CDR3 size: 11 residues. The V gene lost 1 base and the J gene lost 14 bases, with 6 bases spanning the gap. CDR1 SGHDN and CDR2 FVKESK come from the germline V gene. CDR3 region: CASSQVGALHF. For the CDR3, the DNA is TGTGCCAGCAGCCAAGTCGGAGCCCTCCACTTT. Together with reference TRBV14 and TRBJ1-6, the CDR3 gives the full variable domain: EAGVTQFPSHSVIEKGQTVTLRCDPISGHDNLYWYRRVMGKEIKFLLHFVKESKQDESGMPNNRFLAERTGGTYSTLKVQPAELEDSGVYFCASSQVGALHFGNGTRLTVT.

The chain joins TRBV11-3 to TRBJ2-7, with D perhaps matching TRBD2 (6 bases). CDR3 length: 13 residues. The V gene's germline CDR1 is SGHNT and CDR2 YENEEA. Deletions cut 8 bases from V and 5 bases from J, with 16 bases between. The CDR3 region is CASGGNMTHEQYV. In nucleotides, the CDR3 is TGTGCCAGCGGCGGGAATATGACACACGAGCAGTACGTC.

This clonotype was observed a few times. An end of the junction differs from the germline gene, which may be a read error. The chain is built from TRBV11-3 and TRBJ2-3, with no clear D. This CDR3 spans 15 amino acids. The V gene's germline CDR1 is SGHNT and CDR2 YENEEA. Here the CDR3 reads CASSVDLQGTDTQYF. DNA for the CDR3: TGTGCCAGCAGCGTAGATCTGCAAGGCACAGATACGCAGTATTTT.

Regarding this clonotype: A junction end diverges from the germline sequence, so it may reflect a read error. The V call is TRBV9, the J call TRBJ2-3; possibly TRBD1 or TRBD2 for D (5 bases each). This CDR3 is 13 amino acids long. Germline-derived CDR1 and CDR2 are SGDLS and YYNGEE. The CDR3 sequence: CASSGDGGDSYTF. As DNA, the CDR3 is TGTGCCAGCAGCGGCGATGGGGGAGATAGCTACACCTTT.

This chain connects TRBV7-6 to TRBJ2-2; 8 nucleotides agree with TRBD1. CDR1 and CDR2 from the germline V gene are SGHVS and FNYEAQ. The CDR3 is 14 amino acids. V was pared by 7 bases and J by 17 bases, with 18 bases of the junction left unmatched. The CDR3 spells CASTLDRGSSGAFF. The CDR3 bases are TGTGCCAGCACTTTAGACAGGGGCTCCTCTGGGGCCTTTTTT.

This clonotype was counted only a few times. Mismatch with germline at one junction end may stem from a read error. DNA for the CDR3: TGTGCCAGCAAAGCTAGCACAGGTACGCAGTATTTT. Translation gives CASKASTGTQYF. J is TRBJ2-3 and V is TRBV2; D is tentatively TRBD1 or TRBD2 (5 bases each). Germline loops: CDR1 SNHLY, CDR2 FYNNEI. This CDR3 comprises 12 residues.

This sequence joins TRBV7-2 and TRBJ2-7, with 9 positions matching TRBD1. CDR1 is SGHTA, CDR2 FQGNSA, per germline. V shed 3 bases and J 6 bases; nucleotides not matched to a gene: 3. CDR3 length: 13 residues. CDR3: CASSLTGGSEQYF. Written as DNA, the CDR3 is TGTGCCAGCAGCTTGACAGGGGGAAGCGAGCAGTACTTC.

The genes are TRBV7-2 and TRBJ2-5, with D possibly TRBD2 on 5 matching bases. This CDR3 comprises 14 residues. Germline values: CDR1 SGHTA, CDR2 FQGNSA. The V and J ends lost 10 bases and 12 bases respectively, with 27 bases between them. CDR3 protein: CANGVAAYRGSKYF. The CDR3 nucleotides read TGTGCCAACGGGGTAGCCGCGTACCGAGGGAGCAAGTACTTC.

The chain uses TRBV7-9 and TRBJ1-1; TRBD1 might be the D (5 bases). This CDR3 is built from 15 residues. The V end lost 1 base, the J end lost 14 bases, and 23 bases lay between the germline ends. Germline CDR1 reads SEHNR; CDR2 reads FQNEAQ (reference sequence). The CDR3 sequence: CASSLDLSWGANAFF. The CDR3 DNA follows: TGTGCCAGCAGCTTAGATCTGAGCTGGGGCGCTAACGCCTTCTTT.

With respect to this clonotype: At one boundary the junction diverges from the germline segment, which might be a read error. The gene calls are TRBV9 and TRBJ1-1; D is unclear. Germline V gene sequence: CDR1 SGDLS, CDR2 YYNGEE. CDR3 length: 14 amino acids. The CDR3: CASSSLQSGNEPFF. Here the CDR3 DNA reads TGTGCCAGCAGCTCTCTGCAATCGGGAAATGAACCTTTCTTT.

Concerning this clonotype: One end of the junction does not line up with germline, which may come from a read error. The chain couples TRBV5-1 to TRBJ2-5, with 9 bases lining up with TRBD1. The CDR3 runs 14 residues. Germline CDR1 is SGHRS and CDR2 is YFSETQ. CDR3 DNA sequence: TGTGCCACCAGCCGGACAGGGGACCGGAAGACCCAGTACTTC. This sequence encodes CATSRTGDRKTQYF.

To note about this clonotype: A read error may account for a junction end that differs from germline. The chain has TRBV4-1 and TRBJ2-1, with 13 positions matching TRBD2. The CDR3 length is 14 residues. Germline CDR1 is MGHRA and CDR2 is YSYEKL. The CDR3 spells CASSQLGLAGSLSF. The CDR3 DNA follows: TGCGCCAGCAGCCAATTGGGACTAGCGGGAAGTCTGTCCTTC.

The chain joins TRBV20-1 to TRBJ2-3, with TRBD2 matching 7 bases. CDR3 length equals 14 residues. V was clipped by 3 bases and J by 7 bases; unmatched bases: 10. CDR1 and CDR2 from the germline V gene are DFQATT and SNEGSKA (reference sequence). The CDR3 bases are TGCAGTGCTAGGAGGGTAGCGGGTAACTATACGCAGTATTTT. This translates into CSARRVAGNYTQYF.

This chain links TRBV9 with TRBJ2-3, with 13 bases lining up with TRBD2. This CDR3 is built from 16 residues. V lost 4 bases and J lost 10; bases outside the gene matches: 12. Germline-derived CDR1 and CDR2 are SGDLS and YYNGEE. This chain's CDR3 is CASSLWTSGSNEPQYF. CDR3 nucleotides: TGTGCCAGCAGCCTATGGACTAGCGGGAGTAATGAGCCGCAGTATTTT.

The chain combines TRBV24-1 with TRBJ2-1, with 10 nucleotides matching TRBD2. The germline gives CDR1 KGHDR, CDR2 SFDVKD. The CDR3 length is 14 residues. Unmatched junction bases numbered 3, after V lost 8 bases and J lost 3 bases. In DNA form, the CDR3 reads TGTGCCACCAAAGCGGGAGGGGGCTACAATGAGCAGTTCTTC. Amino acid sequence: CATKAGGGYNEQFF.

For this clonotype: At one end the junction does not follow the germline gene, possibly because of a read error. V is TRBV7-8 and J is TRBJ2-3; TRBD2 might be the D (6 bases). Germline V gene sequence: CDR1 SGHVS, CDR2 FQNEAQ. The CDR3 has 13 residues. CDR3 sequence (DNA): TGTGCCAGCAGCGCCGGGGGTACGGGTAGACAGTACTTT. It codes for CASSAGGTGRQYF.

V is TRBV12-3 or TRBV12-4 and J is TRBJ1-6, with D perhaps TRBD1 (6 bases). The length of the CDR3 is 14 residues. Trimming left V 7 bases short and J 8 bases short, with 15 bases between. CDR3 protein: CASKSGQGHSPLHF. CDR3 in DNA: TGTGCCAGCAAAAGCGGGCAGGGGCATTCACCCCTCCACTTT.

Comment on this clonotype: The junction departs from germline at one end; a sequencing error may be responsible. This rearrangement joins TRBV15 to TRBJ2-3, with a weak D call TRBD2 (5 bases). The germline V gene has CDR1 LNHNV and CDR2 YYDKDF (reference sequence). The CDR3 covers 14 residues. CDR3 coding DNA: TGTGCCTCTGGCAGCAGCGGCGGGTCAGATACGCAGTACTTT. Its translation: CASGSSGGSDTQYF.

As to this clonotype: The germline gene is not matched at one end of the junction; a read error may be the cause. The chain joins TRBV3-1 to TRBJ2-3; 9 bases match TRBD2. The CDR3 consists of 17 residues. CDR1 and CDR2 (germline): LGHDT, YNNKEL (reference sequence). The CDR3: CTSSPSCVAGGTDTQYF. The CDR3 DNA reads as TGTACCAGCAGCCCCTCCTGCGTAGCGGGGGGCACAGATACGCAGTATTTT.

The J gene is TRBJ1-6, the V gene TRBV5-5, with 8 nucleotides matching TRBD1. From germline, CDR1 is SGHKS and CDR2 YYEKEE (reference sequence). This CDR3 contains 15 residues. Unmatched junction bases numbered 9, after V lost 4 bases and J lost 9 bases. The CDR3 reads CASSQGPGTGSPLHF. The CDR3 DNA sequence: TGTGCCAGCAGCCAAGGGCCGGGGACAGGTTCACCCCTCCACTTT.

J is TRBJ2-7 and V is TRBV7-8, with D unclear. CDR1 and CDR2 (germline): SGHVS, FQNEAQ. The CDR3 has 13 residues. The CDR3 sequence is CASSVAEIYEQYV. The CDR3, as DNA: TGTGCCAGCAGCGTAGCAGAGATCTACGAGCAGTACGTC.

This clonotype has just one count. Its ends do not fully match the called genes, so a read error is possible. The chain employs TRBV9 and TRBJ2-2; the D call may be TRBD1 or TRBD2 (6 bases each). The CDR3 totals 20 residues. Looked up from germline, CDR1 is SGDLS and CDR2 is YYNGEE. CDR3 sequence: CASSVGGPSTGPPNTGELFF. CDR3 in DNA: TGTGCCAGCAGTGTAGGGGGGCCGAGCACAGGTCCCCCGAACACCGGGGAGCTGTTTTTT.

V is TRBV20-1 and J is TRBJ2-3, with TRBD2 matching over 9 bases. Germline trimming cut 5 bases from V and 5 bases from J; bases unmatched to any gene: 5. Germline assignment: CDR1 DFQATT and CDR2 SNEGSKA (reference sequence). The CDR3 consists of 13 residues. The CDR3, as DNA: TGCAGTGCTCGGCGGGGGGGCCAAGATACGCAGTATTTT. Amino acid sequence: CSARRGGQDTQYF.

This clonotype was observed a single time. At one of its ends the junction is not consistent with the germline gene, which may arise from a read error. The chain joins TRBV9 to TRBJ1-6; D unresolved. This CDR3 spans 12 amino acids. Looked up from germline, CDR1 is SGDLS and CDR2 is YYNGEE. This CDR3 is CASSGDVIPKRF. The CDR3, as DNA: TGTGCCAGCAGCGGAGATGTGATACCCAAACGTTTT.

Of note for this clonotype: The DNA is left out, because the CDR3 cannot be placed on it with certainty; the CDR3 is given as TCRdb lists it. V gene TRBV7-9 combines with J gene TRBJ2-6; the table names TRBD2, a call not compared with the DNA. Ends included, the CDR3 has 16 residues. Germline V CDR1 and CDR2: SEHNR, FQNEAQ (reference sequence). The CDR3 is CARQGASRSQYFVLTF.

In regard to this clonotype: Its ends do not fully match the called genes, so a read error is possible. The chain recombines TRBV7-2 with TRBJ2-5; D is possibly TRBD1 or TRBD2 (5 bases each). The CDR3 consists of 15 residues. Germline CDR1 and CDR2: SGHTA and FQGNSA. The CDR3, as DNA: TGTGCCAGCAGCTTGACACGGGGCGCCGACTATGCCTACAACTTC. Translating it yields CASSLTRGADYAYNF.

On this clonotype: The final CDR3 position lacks the conserved phenylalanine or tryptophan, pointing to a likely read error. The limits of the CDR3 on the DNA are not certain, so only TCRdb's listed CDR3 is given. This rearrangement joins TRBV7-8 to TRBJ2-3; the D call in the table, TRBD1, was not verified against the DNA. Termini included, the CDR3 measures 13 amino acids. The germline gives CDR1 SGHVS, CDR2 FQNEAQ. CDR3 sequence reads: CASSLGTGDVTDT.

The chain has TRBV2 and TRBJ1-5; the D gene is possibly TRBD2 (6 bases). The end of the DNA aligns better with TRBJ2-3, so the J call may be wrong. The CDR3 length is 14 residues. CDR1 SNHLY and CDR2 FYNNEI come from the germline V gene. The CDR3 DNA follows: TGTGCCAGCGGGGAGGCGTACAGCAATCAGCCCCAGTATTTT. It translates to CASGEAYSNQPQYF.